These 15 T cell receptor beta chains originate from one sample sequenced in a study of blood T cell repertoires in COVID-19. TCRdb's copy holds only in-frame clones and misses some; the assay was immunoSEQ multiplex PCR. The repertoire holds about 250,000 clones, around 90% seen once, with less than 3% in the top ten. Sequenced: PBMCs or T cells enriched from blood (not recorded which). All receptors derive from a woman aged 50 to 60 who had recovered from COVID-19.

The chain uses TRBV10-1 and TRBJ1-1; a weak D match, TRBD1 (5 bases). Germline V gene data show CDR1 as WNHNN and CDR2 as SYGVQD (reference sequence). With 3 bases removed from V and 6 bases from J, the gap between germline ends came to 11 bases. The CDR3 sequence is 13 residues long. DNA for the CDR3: TGCGCCAGCAGTGATAGTCAGGGCGCTGAAGCTTTCTTT. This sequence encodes CASSDSQGAEAFF.

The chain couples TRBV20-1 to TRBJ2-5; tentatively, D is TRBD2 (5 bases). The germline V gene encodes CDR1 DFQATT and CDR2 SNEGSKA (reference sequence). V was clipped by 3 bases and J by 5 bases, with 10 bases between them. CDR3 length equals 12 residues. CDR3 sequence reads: CSASRTGETQYF. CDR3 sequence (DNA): TGCAGTGCTAGTCGAACGGGGGAGACCCAGTACTTC.

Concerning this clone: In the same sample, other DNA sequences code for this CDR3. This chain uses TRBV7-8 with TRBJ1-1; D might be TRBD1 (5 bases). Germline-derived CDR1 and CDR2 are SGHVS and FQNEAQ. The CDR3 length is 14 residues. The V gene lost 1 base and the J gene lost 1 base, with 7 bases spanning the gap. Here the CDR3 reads CASSLVGGNTEAFF. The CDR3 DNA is TGTGCCAGCAGCTTAGTGGGGGGGAACACTGAAGCTTTCTTT.

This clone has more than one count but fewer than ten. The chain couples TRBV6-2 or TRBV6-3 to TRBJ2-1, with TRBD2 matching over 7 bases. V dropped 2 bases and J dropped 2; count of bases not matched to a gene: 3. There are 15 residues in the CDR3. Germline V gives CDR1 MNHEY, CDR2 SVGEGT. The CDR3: CASSYREGPYNEQFF. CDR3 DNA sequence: TGTGCCAGCAGTTACAGGGAGGGCCCCTACAATGAGCAGTTCTTC.

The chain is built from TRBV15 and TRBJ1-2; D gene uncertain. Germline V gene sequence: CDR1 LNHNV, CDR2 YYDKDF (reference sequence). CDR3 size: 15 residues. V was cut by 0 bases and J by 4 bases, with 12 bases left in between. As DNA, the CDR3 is TGTGCCACCAGCAGAGATTTCAACAGATTCTATGGCTACACCTTC. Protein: CATSRDFNRFYGYTF.

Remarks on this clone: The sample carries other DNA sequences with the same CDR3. CDR3 sequence reads: CASRRDSQETQYF. The CDR3 region has the DNA TGTGCCAGCAGACGGGACTCGCAAGAGACCCAGTACTTC. The gene calls are TRBV2 and TRBJ2-5, with D maybe TRBD2 (6 bases). V lost 6 bases and J 2 bases, leaving 10 bases between the germline ends. Germline assignment: CDR1 SNHLY and CDR2 FYNNEI. This CDR3 comprises 13 residues. Full variable domain (rest looked up from reference TRBV2 and TRBJ2-5): EPEVTQTPSHQVTQMGQEVILRCVPISNHLYFYWYRQILGQKVEFLVSFYNNEISEKSEIFDDQFSVERPDGSNFTLKIRSTKLEDSAMYFCASRRDSQETQYFGPGTRLLVL.

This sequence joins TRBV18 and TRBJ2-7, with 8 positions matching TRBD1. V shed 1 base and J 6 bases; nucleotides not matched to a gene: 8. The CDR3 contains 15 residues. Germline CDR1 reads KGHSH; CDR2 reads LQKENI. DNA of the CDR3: TGTGCCAGCTCACCACGACAGGGGAATGAGGCCGAGCAGTACTTC. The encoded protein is CASSPRQGNEAEQYF.

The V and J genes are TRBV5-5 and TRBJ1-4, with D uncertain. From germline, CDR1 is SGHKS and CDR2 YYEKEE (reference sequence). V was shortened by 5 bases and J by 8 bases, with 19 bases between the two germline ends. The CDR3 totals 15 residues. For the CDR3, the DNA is TGTGCCAGCAGTTCAAGACTCTCAGTCGTAGAAAAACTGTTTTTT. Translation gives CASSSRLSVVEKLFF.

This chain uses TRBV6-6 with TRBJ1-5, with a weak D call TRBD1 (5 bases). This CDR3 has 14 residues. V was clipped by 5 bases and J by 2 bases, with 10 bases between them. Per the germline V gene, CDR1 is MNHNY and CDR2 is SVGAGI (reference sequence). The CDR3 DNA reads TGTGCCAGCAGTCGGGAGACAGGCAATCAGCCCCAGCATTTT. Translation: CASSRETGNQPQHF.

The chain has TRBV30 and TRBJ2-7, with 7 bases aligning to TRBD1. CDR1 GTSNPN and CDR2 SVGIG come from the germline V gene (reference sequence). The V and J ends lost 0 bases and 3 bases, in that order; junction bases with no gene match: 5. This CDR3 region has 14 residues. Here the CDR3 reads CAWSVGTGVYEQYF. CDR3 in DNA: TGTGCCTGGAGTGTAGGAACAGGGGTCTACGAGCAGTACTTC.

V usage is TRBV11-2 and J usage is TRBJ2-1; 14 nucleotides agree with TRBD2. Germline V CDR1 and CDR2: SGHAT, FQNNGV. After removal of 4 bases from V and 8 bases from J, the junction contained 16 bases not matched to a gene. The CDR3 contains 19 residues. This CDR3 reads CASSSYPKRLAGGRDEQFF. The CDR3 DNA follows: TGTGCCAGCAGCTCTTACCCAAAACGACTAGCGGGAGGGAGGGATGAGCAGTTCTTC.

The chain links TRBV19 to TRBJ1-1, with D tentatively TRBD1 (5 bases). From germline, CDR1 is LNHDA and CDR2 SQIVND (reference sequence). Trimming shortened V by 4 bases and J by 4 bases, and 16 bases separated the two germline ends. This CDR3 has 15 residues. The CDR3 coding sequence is TGTGCCAGTAGTAGCCATTTTGGGGGAGGCACTGAAGCTTTCTTT. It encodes CASSSHFGGGTEAFF.

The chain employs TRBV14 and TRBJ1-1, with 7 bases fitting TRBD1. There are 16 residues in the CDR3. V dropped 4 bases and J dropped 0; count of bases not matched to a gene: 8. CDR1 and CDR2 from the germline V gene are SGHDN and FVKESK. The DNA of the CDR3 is TGTGCCAGCAGCCCCCGACAGGGCCGCATGAACACTGAAGCTTTCTTT. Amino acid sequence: CASSPRQGRMNTEAFF.

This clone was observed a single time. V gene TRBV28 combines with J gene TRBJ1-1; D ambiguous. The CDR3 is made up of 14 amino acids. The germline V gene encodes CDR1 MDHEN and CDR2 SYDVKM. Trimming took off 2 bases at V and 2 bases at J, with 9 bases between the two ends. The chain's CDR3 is CASSLAQANTEAFF. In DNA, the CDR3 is TGTGCCAGCAGTTTAGCGCAGGCTAACACTGAAGCTTTCTTT. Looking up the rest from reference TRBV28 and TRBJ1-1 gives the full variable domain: DVKVTQSSRYLVKRTGEKVFLECVQDMDHENMFWYRQDPGLGLRLIYFSYDVKMKEKGDIPEGYSVSREKKERFSLILESASTNQTSMYLCASSLAQANTEAFFGQGTRLTVV.

The CDR3 spells CASSFSRRMWSGELFF. The CDR3 DNA reads as TGTGCCAGCAGTTTCTCGCGCCGCATGTGGTCCGGGGAGCTGTTTTTT. This chain uses TRBV6-5 with TRBJ2-2, with D hard to call. The CDR3 covers 16 residues. The germline V gene encodes CDR1 MNHEY and CDR2 SVGAGI. V lost 4 bases to trimming and J lost 6 bases, with 18 bases between them.